This T cell receptor beta chain was identified in a study of T cell responses to AZD1222 COVID-19 vaccine. The CDR3 length is 13 residues. V lost 4 bases and J lost 5, with 8 bases in between. Germline values: CDR1 WSHSY, CDR2 SAAADI. Clones were read by immunoSEQ multiplex PCR, and TCRdb kept only the in-frame ones, dropping some. The sample has some 190,000 clones; roughly nine tenths are singletons. The chain combines TRBV10-2 with TRBJ1-4; D not resolved. This TCR derives from an adult who received the AZD1222 COVID-19 vaccine. The starting material was peripheral blood, obtained 28 days after the second AZD1222 dose. CDR3 DNA: TGCGCCAGCAGTGCTACAGAGAATGAAAAACTGTTTTTT. It encodes CASSATENEKLFF.